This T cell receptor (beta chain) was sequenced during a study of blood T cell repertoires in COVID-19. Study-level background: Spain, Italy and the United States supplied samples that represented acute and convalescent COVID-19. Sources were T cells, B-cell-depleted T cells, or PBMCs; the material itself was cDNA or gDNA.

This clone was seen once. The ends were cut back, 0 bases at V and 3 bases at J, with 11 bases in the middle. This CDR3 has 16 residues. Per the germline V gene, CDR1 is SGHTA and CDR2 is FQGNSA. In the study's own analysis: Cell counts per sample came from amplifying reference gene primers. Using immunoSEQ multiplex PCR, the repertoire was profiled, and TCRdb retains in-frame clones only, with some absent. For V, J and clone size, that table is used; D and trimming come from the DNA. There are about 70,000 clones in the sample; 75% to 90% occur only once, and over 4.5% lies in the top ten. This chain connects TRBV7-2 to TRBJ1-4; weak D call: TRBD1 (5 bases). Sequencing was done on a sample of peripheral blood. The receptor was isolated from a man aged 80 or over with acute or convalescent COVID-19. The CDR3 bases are TGTGCCAGCAGCTTAGCGCTCAGGGAACCTAATGAAAAACTGTTTTTT. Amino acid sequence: CASSLALREPNEKLFF.